This note documents a single T cell receptor beta chain sequence. The repertoire was sequenced with immunoSEQ multiplex PCR; TCRdb's copy has only in-frame clones and lacks some. The repertoire consists of about 40,000 clones, with about nine tenths occurring once and the leading ten covering more than 10%. Treatment noted: randomized to nivolumab then ipilimumab (arm A) or the reverse (arm B). The CDR3 extends over 15 amino acids. Germline CDR1 and CDR2: SGHNT and YYREEE (reference sequence). The V segment lost 3 bases and the J segment 4 bases; nucleotides outside the gene matches: 4. The data were taken from a study of sequential checkpoint blockade in melanoma.

V is TRBV5-4 and J is TRBJ2-1; 10 bases agree with TRBD2. This receptor was identified in a human donor with melanoma. The sample in question was CD8+ T cells sorted from blood (inferred from file names), obtained from a patient given nivolumab and ipilimumab in sequence. This CDR3 reads CASSSGLAAYNEQFF. DNA of the CDR3: TGTGCCAGCAGCTCTGGACTAGCGGCGTACAATGAGCAGTTCTTC.